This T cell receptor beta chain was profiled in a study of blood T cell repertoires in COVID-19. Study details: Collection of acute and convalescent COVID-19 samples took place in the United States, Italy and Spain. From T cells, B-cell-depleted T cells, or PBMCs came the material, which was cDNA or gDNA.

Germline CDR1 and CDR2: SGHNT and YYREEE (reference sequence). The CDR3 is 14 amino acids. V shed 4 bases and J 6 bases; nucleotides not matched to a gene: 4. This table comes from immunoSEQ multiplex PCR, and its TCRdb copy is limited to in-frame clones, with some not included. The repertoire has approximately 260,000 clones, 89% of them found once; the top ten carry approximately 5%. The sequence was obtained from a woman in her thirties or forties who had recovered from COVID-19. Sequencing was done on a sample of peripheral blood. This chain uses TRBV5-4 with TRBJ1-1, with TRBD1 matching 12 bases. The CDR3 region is CASSRDRGLSEAFF. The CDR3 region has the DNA TGTGCCAGCAGCCGGGACAGGGGGCTTTCTGAAGCTTTCTTT.